Presented here are 5 T cell receptor beta chains from one specimen sequenced in a study of T cell repertoires in cytomegalovirus infection (dated by TCRdb to the late 2010s). Taken with the paper, the label for treatment or condition translates to: in vitro stimulation with specific CMV peptide epitopes to enrich CMV-specific T cells. These receptors' targets are unknown. The sequencer was an Illumina HiSeq 1500. In TCRdb, the public reads were trimmed at Q25 with fastp and aligned with MiXCR, with productive beta chains retained. When rows share a CDR3 protein, they turn into one entry using the most common DNA and genes. Recorded for this sample are fewer than 850,000 distinct CDR3 sequences; roughly 28% of them occurred a single time. Over 10% of the sample lies in the top ten. Sample: cultured CD8+ T cells from PBMCs, taken from culture after CMV antigen stimulation. All receptors derive from a human donor in good health (CMV status not recorded). Some clones in this sample may be carry-over from other donors' samples.

The sample holds many counts of this clonotype. This chain joins TRBV7-9 and TRBJ1-2; D is undetermined. V lost 6 bases and J 5 bases, leaving 7 bases between the germline ends. Germline V gene sequence: CDR1 SEHNR, CDR2 FQNEAQ (reference sequence). The CDR3 contains 11 residues. CDR3 amino acids: CASSGLYGYTF. CDR3 DNA sequence: TGTGCCAGCAGTGGGCTATATGGCTACACCTTC.

V gene TRBV7-6 combines with J gene TRBJ1-1; perhaps TRBD1 as D (6 bases). Germline CDR1 SGHVS, CDR2 FNYEAQ. This CDR3 comprises 15 residues. Trimming took 5 bases from V and 2 from J, leaving 15 bases between them. The CDR3 DNA reads as TGTGCCAGCAGCGTACTTAAGGGGGGAAACACTGAAGCTTTCTTT. Translation: CASSVLKGGNTEAFF.

The sample holds a few counts of this clonotype. CDR3 loop: CASSFSGTTPNTGELFF. In DNA, the CDR3 is TGTGCCAGCAGCTTTTCCGGGACAACCCCGAACACCGGGGAGCTGTTTTTT. The chain uses TRBV7-6 and TRBJ2-2; perhaps TRBD1 as D (6 bases). Germline V lookup: CDR1 SGHVS, CDR2 FNYEAQ. V was clipped by 3 bases and J by 0 bases, with 14 bases between them. CDR3 size: 17 residues.

The chain is built from TRBV27 and TRBJ2-1; D is undetermined. From germline, CDR1 is MNHEY and CDR2 SMNVEV (reference sequence). The CDR3 covers 15 residues. The V end lost 1 base, the J end lost 0 bases, and 7 bases lay between the germline ends. CDR3 bases: TGTGCCAGCAGTTTATGGAGACGCTCCTACAATGAGCAGTTCTTC. This encodes CASSLWRRSYNEQFF.

The CDR3 nucleotides read TGTGCCAGCAGCGAAACAATTTACTATGGCTACACCTTC. Residues: CASSETIYYGYTF. This chain links TRBV9 with TRBJ1-2; D uncertain. CDR1 and CDR2 from the germline V gene are SGDLS and YYNGEE. The CDR3 sequence is 13 residues long. The germline V and J ends were trimmed by 3 bases and 3 bases, with 9 bases remaining between them. Full variable domain (outside the CDR3, taken from reference TRBV9 and TRBJ1-2): DSGVTQTPKHLITATGQRVTLRCSPRSGDLSVYWYQQSLDQGLQFLIQYYNGEERAKGNILERFSAQQFPDLHSELNLSSLELGDSALYFCASSETIYYGYTFGSGTRLTVV.